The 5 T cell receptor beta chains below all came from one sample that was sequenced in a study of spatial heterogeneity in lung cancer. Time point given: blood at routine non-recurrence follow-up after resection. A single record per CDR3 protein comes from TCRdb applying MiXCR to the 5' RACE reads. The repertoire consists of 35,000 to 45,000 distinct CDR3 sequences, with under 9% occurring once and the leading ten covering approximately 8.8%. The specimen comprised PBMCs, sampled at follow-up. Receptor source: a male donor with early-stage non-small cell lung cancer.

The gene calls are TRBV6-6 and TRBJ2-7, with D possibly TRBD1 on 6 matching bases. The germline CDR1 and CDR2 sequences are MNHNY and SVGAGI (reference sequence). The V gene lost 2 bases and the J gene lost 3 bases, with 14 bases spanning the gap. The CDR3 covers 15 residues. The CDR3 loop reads CASSYGQSPFYEQYF. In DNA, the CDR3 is TGTGCCAGCAGTTACGGACAGAGCCCTTTCTACGAGCAGTACTTC.

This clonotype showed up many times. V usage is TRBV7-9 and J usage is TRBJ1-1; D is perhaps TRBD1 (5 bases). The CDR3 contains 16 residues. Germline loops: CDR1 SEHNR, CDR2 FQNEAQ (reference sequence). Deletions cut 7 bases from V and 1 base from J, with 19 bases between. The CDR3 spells CASNPGSTDRNTEAFF. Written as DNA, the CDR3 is TGTGCCAGCAACCCGGGTTCGACAGACAGGAACACTGAAGCTTTCTTT.

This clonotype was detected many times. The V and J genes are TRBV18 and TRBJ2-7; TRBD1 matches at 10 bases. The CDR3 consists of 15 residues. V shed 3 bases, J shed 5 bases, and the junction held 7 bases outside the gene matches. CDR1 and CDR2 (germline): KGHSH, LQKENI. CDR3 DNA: TGTGCCAGCTCACCTGGGGGACAGGGGACTCACGAGCAGTACTTC. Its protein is CASSPGGQGTHEQYF.

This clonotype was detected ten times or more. The CDR3 here is CASSRERQGLNSPLHF. As DNA, the CDR3 is TGTGCCAGCAGCCGCGAGCGGCAGGGGTTGAATTCACCCCTCCACTTT. The chain couples TRBV12-3 or TRBV12-4 to TRBJ1-6, with a tentative D call TRBD1 (6 bases). V lost 6 bases to trimming and J lost 7 bases, with 19 bases between them. The CDR3 length is 16 residues.

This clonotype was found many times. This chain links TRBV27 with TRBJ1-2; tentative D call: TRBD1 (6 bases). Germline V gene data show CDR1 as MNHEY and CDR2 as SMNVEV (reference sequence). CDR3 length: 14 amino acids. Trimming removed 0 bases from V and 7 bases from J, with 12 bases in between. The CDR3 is CASSLSSGAVGYTF. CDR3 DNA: TGTGCCAGCAGTTTATCGTCAGGGGCGGTTGGCTACACCTTC.